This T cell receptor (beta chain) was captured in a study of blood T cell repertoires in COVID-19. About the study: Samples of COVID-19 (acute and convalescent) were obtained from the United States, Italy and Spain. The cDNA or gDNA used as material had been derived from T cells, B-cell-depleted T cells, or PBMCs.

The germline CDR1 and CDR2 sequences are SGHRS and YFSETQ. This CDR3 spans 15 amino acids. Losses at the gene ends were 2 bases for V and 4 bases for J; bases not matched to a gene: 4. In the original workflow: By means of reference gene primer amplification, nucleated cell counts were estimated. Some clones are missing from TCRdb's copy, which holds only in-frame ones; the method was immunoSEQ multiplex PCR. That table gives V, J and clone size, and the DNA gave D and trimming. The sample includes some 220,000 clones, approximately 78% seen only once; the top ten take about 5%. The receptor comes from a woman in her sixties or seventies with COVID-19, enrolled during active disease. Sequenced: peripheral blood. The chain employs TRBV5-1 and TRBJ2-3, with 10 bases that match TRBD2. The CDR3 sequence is CASSFVAGGPDTQYF. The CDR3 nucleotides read TGCGCCAGCAGCTTCGTAGCGGGAGGCCCAGATACGCAGTATTTT.